These T cell receptor beta chains were read from a single sample in a study of long-term antiretroviral therapy in people with HIV. Clones were sequenced by immunoSEQ multiplex PCR, and TCRdb holds only the in-frame ones, with some missing. The data contain tens of thousands of clones, 75% to 90% of them seen just once; the ten biggest clones take up over 12%. The sample consisted of unsorted PBMCs, taken 4.3 years after starting antiretroviral therapy. The receptors here all came from a man under 40 with HIV. Both conserved end residues are part of each CDR3. Each record gives: V gene, D gene, clone size, J gene, CDR3 protein, CDR3 DNA. The D gene is left open where the match is weak. Clone size is given for some rows only: seen once, a few or many times, or a class if the clone is expanded.

>TRBV19|TRBD1|NA|TRBJ2-6
CASSGRTGLSGANVLTF
TGTGCCAGTAGTGGAAGGACAGGGCTATCTGGGGCCAACGTCCTGACTTTC
>TRBV19|NA|NA|TRBJ1-1
CASSPGLNTEAFF
TGTGCCAGTAGTCCGGGGCTGAACACTGAAGCTTTCTTT
>TRBV7-2|TRBD1|NA|TRBJ2-7
CASSLAGGGYEQYF
TGTGCCAGCAGCTTAGCAGGGGGCGGGTACGAGCAGTACTTC
>TRBV7-3|NA|once|TRBJ2-3
CASSLGTGDTQYF
TGTGCCAGCAGCTTAGGTACCGGTGATACGCAGTATTTT
>TRBV4-3|TRBD1|NA|TRBJ1-4
CASSQQTGVGEKLFF
TGCGCCAGCAGCCAACAGACAGGGGTGGGGGAAAAACTGTTTTTT
>TRBV6-1|TRBD1|NA|TRBJ1-5
CASSERQGRNQPQHF
TGTGCCAGCAGTGAACGACAGGGGAGGAATCAGCCCCAGCATTTT
>TRBV7-2|NA|NA|TRBJ1-5
CASSRAGVRSNQPQHF
TGTGCCAGCAGCAGAGCCGGGGTAAGGAGCAATCAGCCCCAGCATTTT
>TRBV10-3|NA|once|TRBJ2-7
CAISVSGYEQYF
TGTGCCATCAGTGTATCAGGATACGAGCAGTACTTC
>TRBV5-4|NA|NA|TRBJ2-3
CASSLEGVTDTQYF
TGTGCCAGCAGCTTGGAGGGGGTCACAGATACGCAGTATTTT
>TRBV15|NA|once|TRBJ2-2
CATSRDMFGGTGFTGELFF
TGTGCCACCAGCAGAGATATGTTCGGGGGGACAGGCTTCACCGGGGAGCTGTTTTTT
>TRBV7-3|NA|NA|TRBJ2-2
CASSLQGANTGELFF
TGTGCCAGCAGCTTACAGGGTGCGAACACCGGGGAGCTGTTTTTT
>TRBV23-1|NA|NA|TRBJ2-7
CASSQDGVGRGGEQYF
TGCGCCAGCAGCCAAGACGGGGTCGGGAGAGGCGGCGAGCAGTACTTC
>TRBV28|TRBD1|few|TRBJ1-2
CASRLAGTGANYGYTF
TGTGCCAGCAGACTTGCCGGGACAGGGGCAAACTATGGCTACACCTTC
>TRBV5-5|NA|NA|TRBJ2-7
CASSLNQGSYEQYF
TGTGCCAGCAGCTTGAATCAGGGGAGCTACGAGCAGTACTTC
>TRBV6-5|TRBD1|once|TRBJ1-2
CASKDRTVGYTF
TGTGCCAGCAAGGACAGGACGGTTGGCTACACCTTC
>TRBV6-6|NA|NA|TRBJ2-7
CASSYQGMAEQYF
TGTGCCAGCAGTTATCAGGGGATGGCCGAGCAGTACTTC
>TRBV6-1|TRBD2|NA|TRBJ2-3
CASSETLTGGSTSTDTQYF
TGTGCCAGCAGTGAAACCCTAACGGGAGGATCCACTAGCACAGATACGCAGTATTTT
>TRBV5-8|NA|once|TRBJ1-1
CASSLGGNTEAFF
TGTGCCAGCAGCTTGGGCGGAAACACTGAAGCTTTCTTT
>TRBV6-6|NA|once|TRBJ1-1
CASSTSGHPNTEAFF
TGTGCCAGCAGTACCTCGGGACACCCGAACACTGAAGCTTTCTTT
>TRBV29-1|TRBD2|NA|TRBJ2-5
CSVDGLAGVTTQETQYF
TGCAGCGTCGATGGACTAGCGGGGGTGACAACCCAAGAGACCCAGTACTTC
>TRBV27|NA|NA|TRBJ2-7
CASSLFSSYEQYF
TGTGCCAGCAGTCTGTTTAGCTCCTACGAGCAGTACTTC
>TRBV7-9|TRBD1|NA|TRBJ1-1
CASSLEGQGGPNTEAFF
TGTGCCAGCAGCTTAGAAGGACAGGGGGGACCGAACACTGAAGCTTTCTTT
>TRBV27|TRBD1|NA|TRBJ1-6
CASSLSLTGTGSPLHF
TGTGCCAGCAGTTTATCCCTGACAGGGACGGGTTCACCCCTCCACTTT
>TRBV10-3|NA|NA|TRBJ2-2
CAISVGRGLGELFF
TGTGCCATCAGTGTTGGGAGGGGGCTCGGGGAGCTGTTTTTT
>TRBV18|NA|NA|TRBJ1-5
CASSRGGDQPQHF
TGTGCCAGCTCACGGGGGGGGGATCAGCCCCAGCATTTT
>TRBV15|TRBD1|once|TRBJ2-7
CATSRRQGLDEQYF
TGTGCCACCAGCAGACGACAGGGCCTCGACGAGCAGTACTTC
>TRBV7-8|NA|NA|TRBJ1-2
CASSLDPTNYGYTF
TGTGCCAGCAGCTTAGATCCTACTAACTATGGCTACACCTTC
>TRBV7-9|TRBD1|NA|TRBJ1-1
CASSLARDRLNTEAFF
TGTGCCAGCAGCTTAGCCCGGGACAGATTGAACACTGAAGCTTTCTTT
>TRBV4-2|NA|few|TRBJ2-2
CASSQDIGAGSVELFF
TGTGCCAGCAGCCAAGACATCGGAGCAGGCTCGGTGGAGCTGTTTTTT
>TRBV4-2|TRBD2|NA|TRBJ2-3
CASSQEAGGPDTQYF
TGTGCCAGCAGCCAAGAGGCGGGGGGGCCGGATACGCAGTATTTT
>TRBV27|TRBD2|few|TRBJ2-7
CASSSWTSGGGFSYEQYF
TGTGCCAGCAGTTCTTGGACTAGCGGGGGCGGGTTCTCCTACGAGCAGTACTTC
>TRBV7-9|TRBD1|NA|TRBJ1-1
CASSLDRGNTEAFF
TGTGCCAGCAGCTTGGACAGGGGGAACACTGAAGCTTTCTTT
>TRBV28|NA|NA|TRBJ2-3
CASTDPGGPFTDTQYF
TGTGCCAGCACCGATCCCGGAGGGCCTTTCACAGATACGCAGTATTTT
>TRBV30|NA|NA|TRBJ2-7
CAWSYSYEQYF
TGTGCCTGGAGTTACTCCTACGAGCAGTACTTC
>TRBV28|NA|NA|TRBJ2-1
CASSLSQTEQFF
TGTGCCAGCAGTTTATCTCAGACCGAGCAGTTCTTC
>TRBV5-6|TRBD1|NA|TRBJ2-4
CASSAGQAAKNIQYF
TGTGCCAGCAGCGCGGGACAGGCAGCCAAAAACATTCAGTACTTC
>TRBV6-1|NA|NA|TRBJ2-3
CASSGIPIGDTQYF
TGTGCCAGCTCTGGAATCCCAATCGGAGATACGCAGTATTTT
>TRBV5-6|TRBD1|once|TRBJ2-7
CASSRRRDRFYEQYF
TGTGCCAGCAGCCGACGCCGGGACAGATTCTACGAGCAGTACTTC
>TRBV6-1|TRBD2|NA|TRBJ2-3
CASRGRGDTDTQYF
TGTGCCAGCAGAGGACGGGGGGACACAGATACGCAGTATTTT
>TRBV4-2|TRBD2|NA|TRBJ2-1
CASSQRDSGLAGSYNEQFF
TGTGCCAGCAGCCAAAGGGATAGTGGGCTAGCGGGCTCCTACAATGAGCAGTTCTTC
>TRBV5-4|NA|NA|TRBJ2-2
CASSLGAGMNTGELFF
TGTGCCAGCAGCTTGGGGGCGGGGATGAACACCGGGGAGCTGTTTTTT
>TRBV7-2|NA|NA|TRBJ1-2
CASSWGQGYGYTF
TGTGCCAGCAGCTGGGGTCAGGGCTATGGCTACACCTTC
>TRBV4-2|TRBD2|few|TRBJ2-7
CASSLGGRAEQYF
TGTGCCAGCAGCCTCGGGGGGAGGGCCGAGCAGTACTTC
>TRBV30|NA|NA|TRBJ1-3
CACPTPGNWDTIYF
TGTGCCTGTCCTACTCCGGGGAATTGGGACACCATATATTTT
>TRBV19|TRBD2|NA|TRBJ2-7
CASSGLAREQYF
TGTGCCAGTAGTGGACTAGCTCGGGAGCAGTACTTC
>TRBV18|TRBD1|NA|TRBJ1-4
CASSPVGTEGEKLFF
TGTGCCAGCTCCCCGGTGGGGACAGAAGGCGAAAAACTGTTTTTT
>TRBV28|TRBD2|NA|TRBJ2-1
CASSQGKTSGAGFEQFF
TGTGCCAGCAGCCAGGGAAAGACTAGCGGGGCGGGGTTCGAGCAGTTCTTC
>TRBV19|NA|NA|TRBJ1-1
CASSDGGRRANTEAFF
TGTGCCAGTAGTGACGGGGGGCGAAGGGCGAACACTGAAGCTTTCTTT